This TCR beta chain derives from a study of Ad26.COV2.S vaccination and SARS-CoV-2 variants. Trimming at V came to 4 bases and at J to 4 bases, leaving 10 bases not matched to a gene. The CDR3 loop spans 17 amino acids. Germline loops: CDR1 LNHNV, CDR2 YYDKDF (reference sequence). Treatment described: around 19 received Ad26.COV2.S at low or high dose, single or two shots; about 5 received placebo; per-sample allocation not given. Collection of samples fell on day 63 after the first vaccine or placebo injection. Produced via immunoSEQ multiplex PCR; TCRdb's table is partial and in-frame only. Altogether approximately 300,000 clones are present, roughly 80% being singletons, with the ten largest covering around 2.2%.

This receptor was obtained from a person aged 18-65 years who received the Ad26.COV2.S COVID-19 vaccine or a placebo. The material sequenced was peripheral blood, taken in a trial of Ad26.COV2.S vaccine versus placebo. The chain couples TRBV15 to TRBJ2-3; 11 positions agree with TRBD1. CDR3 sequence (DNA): TGTGCCACCAGCACCGGGGACAGGGGGTTCGTCCCAGATACGCAGTATTTT. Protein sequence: CATSTGDRGFVPDTQYF.